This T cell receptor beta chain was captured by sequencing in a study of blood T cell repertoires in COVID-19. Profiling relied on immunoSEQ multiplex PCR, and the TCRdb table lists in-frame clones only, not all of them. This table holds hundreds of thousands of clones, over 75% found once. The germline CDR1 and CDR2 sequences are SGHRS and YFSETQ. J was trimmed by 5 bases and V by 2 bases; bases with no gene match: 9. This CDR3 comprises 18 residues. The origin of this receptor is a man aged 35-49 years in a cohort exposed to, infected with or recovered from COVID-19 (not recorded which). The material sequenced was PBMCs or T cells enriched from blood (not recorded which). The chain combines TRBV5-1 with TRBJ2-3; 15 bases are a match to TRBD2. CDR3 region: CASSFAGTSGRLVDTQYF. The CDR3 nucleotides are TGCGCCAGCAGCTTTGCCGGGACTAGCGGGAGGTTGGTAGATACGCAGTATTTT.